The next 19 T cell receptor beta chains were all read from a single sample in a study of T cell responses to AZD1222 COVID-19 vaccine. The assay was immunoSEQ multiplex PCR, and TCRdb's table has in-frame clones only and misses some. This table holds 150,000 or so clones, more than 75% found once. Here the sequenced sample was peripheral blood, taken on day 0 of AZD1222 vaccination. The receptors originated from an adult in good health.

This chain joins TRBV19 and TRBJ1-5, with D tentatively TRBD1 (5 bases). The CDR3 is 16 amino acids. Between the trimmed V and J ends, which lost 1 base and 5 bases, there was a span of 15 bases. Germline V gene sequence: CDR1 LNHDA, CDR2 SQIVND (reference sequence). CDR3 amino acids: CASSIGWAGTYQPQHF. The CDR3, as DNA: TGTGCCAGTAGTATAGGATGGGCGGGGACGTATCAGCCCCAGCATTTT.

V is TRBV4-3 and J is TRBJ1-1; D remains ambiguous. The V end lost 0 bases, the J end lost 1 base, and 12 bases lay between the germline ends. Germline V gene lookup returns CDR1 LGHNA and CDR2 YSLEER. The CDR3 runs to 16 residues. The CDR3 region is CASSQDFRPGNTEAFF. Written as DNA, the CDR3 is TGCGCCAGCAGCCAAGATTTTAGACCCGGGAACACTGAAGCTTTCTTT.

The table lists this clone with a count of one. The rearrangement links TRBV28 to TRBJ1-5, with D uncertain. This CDR3 has 12 amino acids. From germline, CDR1 is MDHEN and CDR2 SYDVKM. Between the trimmed V and J ends, which lost 6 bases and 7 bases, there was a span of 10 bases. The CDR3 region has the DNA TGTGCCAGCAGCCGGTCGCGCCAGCCCCAGCATTTT. Residues: CASSRSRQPQHF.

This clone came up once. The chain combines TRBV5-1 with TRBJ1-2; TRBD1 matches 9 bases. The CDR3 length is 15 residues. The germline V gene has CDR1 SGHRS and CDR2 YFSETQ. J gave up 6 bases and V 2 bases, and 8 bases lay outside the gene matches. CDR3 residues: CASSLGTGSVDGYTF. The CDR3 nucleotides are TGCGCCAGCAGCTTAGGGACAGGGTCTGTGGATGGCTACACCTTC. Drawing the rest from reference TRBV5-1 and TRBJ1-2, the complete variable domain is KAGVTQTPRYLIKTRGQQVTLSCSPISGHRSVSWYQQTPGQGLQFLFEYFSETQRNKGNFPGRFSGRQFSNSRSEMNVSTLELGDSALYLCASSLGTGSVDGYTFGSGTRLTVV.

CDR3 protein: CASSSFRGRQVEAFF. DNA of the CDR3: TGTGCCAGTAGTAGCTTCCGAGGCAGGCAGGTTGAAGCTTTCTTT. The chain combines TRBV19 with TRBJ1-1; D gene unclear. CDR1 is LNHDA and CDR2 is SQIVND in the germline V gene (reference sequence). The V gene lost 4 bases and the J gene lost 7 bases, with 19 bases spanning the gap. This CDR3 has 15 residues.

This chain uses TRBV7-2 with TRBJ1-2, with unresolved D. The CDR3 spans 13 residues. The V end was cut by 5 bases, the J end by 4 bases, with 11 bases between. CDR1 is SGHTA and CDR2 is FQGNSA in the germline V gene. As DNA, the CDR3 is TGTGCCAGCAGCCATGGCAGAAGCTATGGCTACACCTTC. Its translation is CASSHGRSYGYTF.

This clone was found once. V gene TRBV11-3 combines with J gene TRBJ2-7, with D unclear. The V and J ends lost 5 bases and 3 bases respectively, with 8 bases between them. CDR1 and CDR2 (germline): SGHNT, YENEEA. The CDR3 consists of 12 residues. DNA of the CDR3: TGTGCCAGCAGCCCACCCAGCTACGAGCAGTACTTC. This translates into CASSPPSYEQYF.

V usage is TRBV18 and J usage is TRBJ2-5; no reliable D call. The CDR3 has 12 residues. Per the germline V gene, CDR1 is KGHSH and CDR2 is LQKENI. The ends were cut back, 7 bases at V and 4 bases at J, with 10 bases in the middle. Here the CDR3 reads CASFTRVETQYF. CDR3 DNA: TGTGCCAGCTTCACACGGGTAGAGACCCAGTACTTC. The variable domain in full, with the rest retrieved from reference TRBV18 and TRBJ2-5, is NAGVMQNPRHLVRRRGQEARLRCSPMKGHSHVYWYRQLPEEGLKFMVYLQKENIIDESGMPKERFSAEFPKEGPSILRIQQVVRGDSAAYFCASFTRVETQYFGPGTRLLVL.

This chain joins TRBV5-4 and TRBJ2-7; TRBD2 is a possible D gene (6 bases). CDR3 length: 14 residues. CDR1 is SGHNT, CDR2 YYREEE, per germline (reference sequence). V was clipped by 0 bases and J by 6 bases, with 13 bases between them. The CDR3 here is CASSLAPSAGEQYF. DNA of the CDR3: TGTGCCAGCAGCTTGGCTCCTAGCGCTGGCGAGCAGTACTTC.

This clone has more than one count but fewer than ten. The chain recombines TRBV3-1 (or the pseudogene TRBV3-2) with TRBJ1-1; D remains unclear. This CDR3 is built from 13 residues. Trimming cost V 4 bases and J 2 bases, with 8 bases left between them. CDR1 LGHDT and CDR2 YNNKEL come from the germline V gene (reference sequence). The CDR3 is CASSLRSNTEAFF. The CDR3 nucleotides are TGTGCCAGCAGCCTTCGATCTAACACTGAAGCTTTCTTT.

In its sample, this clone was seen once. This chain uses TRBV6-6 with TRBJ1-5; D remains ambiguous. CDR1 and CDR2 from the germline V gene are MNHNY and SVGAGI (reference sequence). The CDR3 totals 15 residues. Deletions cut 0 bases from V and 2 bases from J, with 8 bases between. The CDR3 DNA reads TGTGCCAGCAGTTACTCTAACGGGGGCAATCAGCCCCAGCATTTT. Amino acids: CASSYSNGGNQPQHF.

V is TRBV7-2 and J is TRBJ1-5; perhaps TRBD1 as D (5 bases). CDR1 SGHTA and CDR2 FQGNSA come from the germline V gene. The CDR3 runs to 16 residues. Deletions cut 5 bases from V and 1 base from J, with 15 bases between. In nucleotides, the CDR3 is TGTGCCAGCAGCCCCTTAGGGGCAGGCAGCAATCAGCCCCAGCATTTT. Translating it yields CASSPLGAGSNQPQHF.

V is TRBV3-1 (or the pseudogene TRBV3-2) and J is TRBJ2-5; no clear D. CDR1 LGHDT and CDR2 YNNKEL come from the germline V gene (reference sequence). V gave up 2 bases and J gave up 1 base, with 14 bases separating them. CDR3 length: 16 residues. This CDR3 reads CASSQKFGRAQETQYF. The CDR3 nucleotides read TGTGCCAGCAGCCAAAAGTTCGGGCGAGCCCAAGAGACCCAGTACTTC.

The chain couples TRBV5-6 to TRBJ1-2, with TRBD1 matching over 9 bases. The ends lost 0 bases at V and 1 base at J; junction bases unmatched: 4. Looked up from germline, CDR1 is SGHDT and CDR2 is YYEEEE. The CDR3 extends over 16 amino acids. The CDR3 region is CASSLGGQGNNYGYTF. The CDR3 DNA follows: TGTGCCAGCAGCTTGGGGGGACAGGGAAATAACTATGGCTACACCTTC.

This chain uses TRBV4-1 with TRBJ1-4, with a possible D match to TRBD1 (6 bases). The CDR3 covers 17 residues. Germline CDR1 is MGHRA and CDR2 is YSYEKL. Trimming pared 1 base from V and 5 bases from J, leaving 17 bases between. CDR3 region: CASSQGTPGAENEKLFF. The CDR3 nucleotides read TGCGCCAGCAGCCAAGGCACGCCAGGGGCGGAGAATGAAAAACTGTTTTTT.

The genes are TRBV6-5 and TRBJ2-3; D possibly uses TRBD1 or TRBD2 (5 bases each). The ends were cut back, 0 bases at V and 2 bases at J, with 12 bases in the middle. The CDR3 spans 16 residues. Germline V CDR1 and CDR2: MNHEY, SVGAGI. The CDR3 reads CASSYSSGANTDTQYF. CDR3 in DNA: TGTGCCAGCAGTTACTCATCCGGGGCGAACACAGATACGCAGTATTTT.

The chain employs TRBV11-2 and TRBJ1-2; tentatively, D is TRBD1 (6 bases). The V and J ends lost 9 bases and 6 bases respectively, with 23 bases between them. The length of the CDR3 is 15 residues. Germline CDR1 is SGHAT and CDR2 is FQNNGV. The CDR3 region has the DNA TGTGCCAGTACCGGTGCTCTCGGGGGCATCGATGGCTACACCTTC. Translating it yields CASTGALGGIDGYTF. The full variable domain, in which reference TRBV11-2 and TRBJ1-2 provide the parts outside the CDR3, is EAGVAQSPRYKIIEKRQSVAFWCNPISGHATLYWYQQILGQGPKLLIQFQNNGVVDDSQLPKDRFSAERLKGVDSTLKIQPAKLEDSAVYLCASTGALGGIDGYTFGSGTRLTVV.

The chain is built from TRBV19 and TRBJ1-5; no clear D. Germline V lookup: CDR1 LNHDA, CDR2 SQIVND (reference sequence). V lost 10 bases and J lost 0, with 13 bases in between. The CDR3 totals 14 residues. The CDR3 here is CATRDVLSNQPQHF. The CDR3 nucleotides are TGTGCCACCCGCGACGTGCTTAGCAATCAGCCCCAGCATTTT. Filled out from reference TRBV19 and TRBJ1-5, the complete variable domain reads DGGITQSPKYLFRKEGQNVTLSCEQNLNHDAMYWYRQDPGQGLRLIYYSQIVNDFQKGDIAEGYSVSREKKESFPLTVTSAQKNPTAFYLCATRDVLSNQPQHFGDGTRLSIL.

This clone was seen once. An end of the junction does not agree with germline; a read error may underlie this. The gene calls are TRBV7-7 and TRBJ2-2; D not resolved. The CDR3 consists of 15 residues. From germline, CDR1 is SSHAT and CDR2 FNYEAQ (reference sequence). DNA for the CDR3: TGTGCTAGCAGCCCGTCGCGGTCGGGCGCCGGGGAGCTGTTTTTT. Translating gives CASSPSRSGAGELFF.